The present T cell receptor beta chain was sequenced within a study of control samples from healthy donors and cancer patients. The CDR3 contains 15 residues. Between the trimmed V and J ends, which lost 0 bases and 0 bases, there was a span of 6 bases. The germline V gene encodes CDR1 MNHEY and CDR2 SVGAGI. Sequencing used immunoSEQ multiplex PCR; TCRdb keeps in-frame clones, though not all of them. Altogether around 170,000 clones are present, just over 85% being singletons, with the ten largest covering over 4%. Sequencing was done on a sample of blood. The chain uses TRBV6-5 and TRBJ2-1; D is ambiguous. The receptor's source is a woman aged 30 to 39 in good health. The CDR3 reads CASSYSSSSYNEQFF. The DNA for the CDR3 is TGTGCCAGCAGTTACTCGTCAAGCTCCTACAATGAGCAGTTCTTC.